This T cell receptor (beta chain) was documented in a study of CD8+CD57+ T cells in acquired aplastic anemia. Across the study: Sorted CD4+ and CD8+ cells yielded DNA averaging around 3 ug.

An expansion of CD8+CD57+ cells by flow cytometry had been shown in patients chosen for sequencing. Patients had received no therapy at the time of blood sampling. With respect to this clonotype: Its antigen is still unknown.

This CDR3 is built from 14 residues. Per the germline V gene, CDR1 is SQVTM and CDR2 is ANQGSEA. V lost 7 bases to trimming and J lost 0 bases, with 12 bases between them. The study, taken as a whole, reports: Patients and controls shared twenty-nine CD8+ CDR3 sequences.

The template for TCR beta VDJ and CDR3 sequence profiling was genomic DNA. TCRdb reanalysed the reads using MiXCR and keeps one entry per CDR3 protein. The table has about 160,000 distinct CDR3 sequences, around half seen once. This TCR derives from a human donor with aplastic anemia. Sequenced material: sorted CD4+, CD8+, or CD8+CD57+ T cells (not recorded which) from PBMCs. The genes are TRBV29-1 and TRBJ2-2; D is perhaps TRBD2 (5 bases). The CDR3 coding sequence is TGCAGCGCTCGAGAGGGAACGAACACCGGGGAGCTGTTTTTT. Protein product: CSAREGTNTGELFF.